Listed here are 3 T cell receptor beta chains from one sample, sequenced in a study of identical twins. TCRdb fed the 5' RACE reads into MiXCR, producing one record per CDR3 protein. The sample carries fewer than 900,000 distinct CDR3 sequences, less than 25% recorded once. The same data also went into a second study, on T cells expressing NK-cell markers.

The sequencing sample was made of PBMCs. The receptors derive from a woman aged 18-29 years in good health.

In this sample, this clonotype turned up a few times. The V gene is TRBV5-1, the J gene TRBJ1-1; D gene uncertain. The germline V gene encodes CDR1 SGHRS and CDR2 YFSETQ. V was trimmed by 0 bases and J by 1 base, leaving 7 bases between them. CDR3 size: 14 residues. The CDR3 nucleotides are TGCGCCAGCAGCTTGGAAAACCCGAACACTGAAGCTTTCTTT. Its translation: CASSLENPNTEAFF.

This chain uses TRBV5-5 with TRBJ2-3, with D possibly being TRBD1 or TRBD2 (6 bases each). V lost 4 bases and J lost 6, with 15 bases in between. The germline gives CDR1 SGHKS, CDR2 YYEKEE (reference sequence). The CDR3 is 14 residues long. CDR3 nucleotides: TGTGCCAGCAGCGACGGGGGCGTCCCCGATACGCAGTATTTT. Translated, it gives CASSDGGVPDTQYF.

This clonotype has just a few counts. The chain couples TRBV10-2 to TRBJ2-7; a weak D match, TRBD1 (6 bases). V lost 2 bases and J 0 bases, leaving 8 bases between the germline ends. The CDR3 spans 14 residues. CDR1 is WSHSY and CDR2 is SAAADI in the germline V gene. The CDR3, as DNA: TGCGCCAGCAGTGAGGACAGGAGCTCCTACGAGCAGTACTTC. Translating gives CASSEDRSSYEQYF.